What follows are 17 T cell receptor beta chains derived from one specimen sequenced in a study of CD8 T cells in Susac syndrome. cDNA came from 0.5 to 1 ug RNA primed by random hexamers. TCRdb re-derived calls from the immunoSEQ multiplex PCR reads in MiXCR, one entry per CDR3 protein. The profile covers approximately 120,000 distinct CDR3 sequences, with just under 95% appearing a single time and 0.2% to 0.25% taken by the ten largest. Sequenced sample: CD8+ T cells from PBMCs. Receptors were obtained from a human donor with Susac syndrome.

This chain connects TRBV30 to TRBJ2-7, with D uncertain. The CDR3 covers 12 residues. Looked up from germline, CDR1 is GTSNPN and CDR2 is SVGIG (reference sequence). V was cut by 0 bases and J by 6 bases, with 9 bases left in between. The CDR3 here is CAWSVITVEQYF. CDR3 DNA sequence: TGTGCCTGGAGTGTGATTACGGTCGAGCAGTACTTC.

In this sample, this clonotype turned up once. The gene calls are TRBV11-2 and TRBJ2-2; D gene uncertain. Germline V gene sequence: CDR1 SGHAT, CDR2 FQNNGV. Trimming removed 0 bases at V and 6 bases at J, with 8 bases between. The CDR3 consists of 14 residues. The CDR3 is CASSLDRMAGELFF. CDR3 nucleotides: TGTGCCAGCAGCTTAGATCGTATGGCCGGGGAGCTGTTTTTT.

CDR3 sequence reads: CASSIRGDEQYF. Here the CDR3 DNA reads TGTGCCAGTAGTATCAGGGGAGACGAGCAGTACTTC. The chain has TRBV19 and TRBJ2-7, with D possibly matching TRBD1 (6 bases). There are 12 residues in the CDR3. The germline V and J ends were trimmed by 3 bases and 5 bases, with 8 bases remaining between them. In germline, CDR1 is LNHDA, CDR2 SQIVND (reference sequence).

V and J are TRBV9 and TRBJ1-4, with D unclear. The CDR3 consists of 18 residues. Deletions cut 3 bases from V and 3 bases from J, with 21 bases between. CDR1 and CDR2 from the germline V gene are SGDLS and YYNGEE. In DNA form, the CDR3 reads TGTGCCAGCAGCGGTCTGGCTGGGGTCGACGCCTCTAATGAAAAACTGTTTTTT. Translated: CASSGLAGVDASNEKLFF.

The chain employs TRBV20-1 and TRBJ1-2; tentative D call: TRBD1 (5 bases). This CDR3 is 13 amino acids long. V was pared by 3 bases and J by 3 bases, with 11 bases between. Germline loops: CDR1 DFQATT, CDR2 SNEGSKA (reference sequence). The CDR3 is CSARFWGDYGYTF. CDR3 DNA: TGCAGTGCTAGGTTTTGGGGGGACTATGGCTACACCTTC.

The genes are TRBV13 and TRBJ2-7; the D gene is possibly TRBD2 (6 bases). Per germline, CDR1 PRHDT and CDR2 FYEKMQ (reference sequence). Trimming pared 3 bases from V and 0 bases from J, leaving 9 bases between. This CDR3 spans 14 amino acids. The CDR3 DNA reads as TGTGCCAGCAGCTTGGGACTGAGCTCCTACGAGCAGTACTTC. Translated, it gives CASSLGLSSYEQYF. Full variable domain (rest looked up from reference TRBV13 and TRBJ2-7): AAGVIQSPRHLIKEKRETATLKCYPIPRHDTVYWYQQGPGQDPQFLISFYEKMQSDKGSIPDRFSAQQFSDYHSELNMSSLELGDSALYFCASSLGLSSYEQYFGPGTRLTVT.

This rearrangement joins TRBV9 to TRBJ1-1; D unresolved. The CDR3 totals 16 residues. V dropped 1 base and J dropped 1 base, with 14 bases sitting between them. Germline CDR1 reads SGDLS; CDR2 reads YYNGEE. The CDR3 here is CASSVNPGVANTEAFF. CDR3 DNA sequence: TGTGCCAGCAGCGTAAATCCCGGGGTCGCGAACACTGAAGCTTTCTTT.

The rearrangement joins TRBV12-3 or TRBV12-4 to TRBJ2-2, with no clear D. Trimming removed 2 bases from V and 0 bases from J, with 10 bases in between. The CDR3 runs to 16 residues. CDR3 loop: CASSLLEATNTGELFF. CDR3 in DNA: TGTGCCAGCAGTTTACTAGAAGCGACGAACACCGGGGAGCTGTTTTTT.

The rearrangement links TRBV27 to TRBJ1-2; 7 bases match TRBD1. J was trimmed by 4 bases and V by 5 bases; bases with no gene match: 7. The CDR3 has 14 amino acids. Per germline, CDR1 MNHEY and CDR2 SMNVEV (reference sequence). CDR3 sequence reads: CASSETGAPYGYTF. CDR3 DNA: TGTGCCAGCAGTGAAACAGGGGCCCCCTATGGCTACACCTTC.

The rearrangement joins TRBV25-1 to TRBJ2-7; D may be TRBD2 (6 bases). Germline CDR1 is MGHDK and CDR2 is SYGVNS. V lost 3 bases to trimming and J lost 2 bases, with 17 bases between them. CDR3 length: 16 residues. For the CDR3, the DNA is TGTGCCAGCAGTGACTTGGGCGGGGACTCCCCCTACGAGCAGTACTTC. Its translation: CASSDLGGDSPYEQYF.

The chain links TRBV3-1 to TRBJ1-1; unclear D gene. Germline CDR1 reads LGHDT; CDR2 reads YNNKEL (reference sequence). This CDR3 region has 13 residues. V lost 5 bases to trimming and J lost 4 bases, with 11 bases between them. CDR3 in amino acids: CASSSPPGTEAFF. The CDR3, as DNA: TGTGCCAGCAGCTCACCCCCGGGCACTGAAGCTTTCTTT. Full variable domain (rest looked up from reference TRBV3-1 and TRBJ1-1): DTAVSQTPKYLVTQMGNDKSIKCEQNLGHDTMYWYKQDSKKFLKIMFSYNNKELIINETVPNRFSPKSPDKAHLNLHINSLELGDSAVYFCASSSPPGTEAFFGQGTRLTVV.

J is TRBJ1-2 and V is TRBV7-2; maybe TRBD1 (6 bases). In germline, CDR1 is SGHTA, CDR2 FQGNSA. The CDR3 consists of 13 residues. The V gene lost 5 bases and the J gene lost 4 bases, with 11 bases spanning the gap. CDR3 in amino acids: CASSQTGIYGYTF. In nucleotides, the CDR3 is TGTGCCAGCAGCCAAACAGGGATCTATGGCTACACCTTC.

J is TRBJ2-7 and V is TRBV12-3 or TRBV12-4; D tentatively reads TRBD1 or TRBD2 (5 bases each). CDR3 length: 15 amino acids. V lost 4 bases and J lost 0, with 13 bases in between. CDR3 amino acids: CASSSGTDLSYEQYF. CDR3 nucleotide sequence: TGTGCCAGCAGTTCCGGGACGGATCTCTCCTACGAGCAGTACTTC.

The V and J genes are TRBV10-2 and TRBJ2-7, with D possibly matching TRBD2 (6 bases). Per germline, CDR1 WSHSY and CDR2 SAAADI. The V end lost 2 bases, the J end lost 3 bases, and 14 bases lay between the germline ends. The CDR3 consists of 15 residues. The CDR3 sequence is CASSEPGDYGYEQYF. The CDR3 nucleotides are TGCGCCAGCAGTGAGCCGGGAGATTACGGCTACGAGCAGTACTTC.

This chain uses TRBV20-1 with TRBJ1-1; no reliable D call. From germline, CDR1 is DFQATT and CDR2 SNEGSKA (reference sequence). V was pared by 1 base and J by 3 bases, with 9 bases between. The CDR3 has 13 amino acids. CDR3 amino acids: CSARGTADTEAFF. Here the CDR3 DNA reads TGCAGTGCTAGAGGGACCGCTGACACTGAAGCTTTCTTT.

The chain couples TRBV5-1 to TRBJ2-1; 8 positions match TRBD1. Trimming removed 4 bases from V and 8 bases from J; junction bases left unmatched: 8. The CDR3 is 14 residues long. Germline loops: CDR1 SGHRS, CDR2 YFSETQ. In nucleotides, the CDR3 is TGCGCCAGCAGCCTGGACAGGGCCGGGGATGAGCAGTTCTTC. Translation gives CASSLDRAGDEQFF.

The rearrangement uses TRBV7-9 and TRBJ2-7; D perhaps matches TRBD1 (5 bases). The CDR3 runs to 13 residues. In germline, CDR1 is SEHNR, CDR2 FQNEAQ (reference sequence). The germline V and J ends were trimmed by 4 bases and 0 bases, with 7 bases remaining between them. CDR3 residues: CASSSTASYEQYF. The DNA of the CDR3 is TGTGCCAGCAGCTCGACAGCCTCCTACGAGCAGTACTTC.